The source of this T cell receptor beta chain is a study of early T cells in non-severe SARS-CoV-2 infection. V gave up 6 bases and J gave up 1 base, with 2 bases separating them. Germline values: CDR1 SQVTM, CDR2 ANQGSEA. The CDR3 totals 10 residues. This clonotype was detected ten times or more. The target antigen is unknown. Study-wide points: VDJdb matching, biased toward anti-spike CD8 responses, missed private and CD4 specificities.

TCRdb re-derived calls from the 5' RACE reads in MiXCR, one entry per CDR3 protein. This sample carries approximately 99,000 distinct CDR3 sequences, 9% to 13% of them seen once, and the ten largest clones take 2.5% to 4%. The sequencing input was whole blood. The rearrangement joins TRBV29-1 to TRBJ2-3; D remains ambiguous. This TCR derives from an adult who was a healthcare worker with PCR-confirmed SARS-CoV-2 infection or an uninfected control (not recorded which). Here the CDR3 reads CSVGTDTQYF. The CDR3 bases are TGCAGCGTGGGCACAGATACGCAGTATTTT.